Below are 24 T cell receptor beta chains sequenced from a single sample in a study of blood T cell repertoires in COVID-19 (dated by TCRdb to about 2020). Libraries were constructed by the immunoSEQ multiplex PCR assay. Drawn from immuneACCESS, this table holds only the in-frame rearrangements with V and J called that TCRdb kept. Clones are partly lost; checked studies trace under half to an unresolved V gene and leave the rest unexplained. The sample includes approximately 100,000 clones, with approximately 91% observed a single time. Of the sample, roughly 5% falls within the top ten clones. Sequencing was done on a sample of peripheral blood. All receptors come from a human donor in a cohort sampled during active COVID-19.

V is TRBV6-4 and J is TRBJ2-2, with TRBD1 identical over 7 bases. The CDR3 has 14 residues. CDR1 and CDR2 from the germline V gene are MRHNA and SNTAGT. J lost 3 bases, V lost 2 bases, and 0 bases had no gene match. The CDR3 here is CASSDGTDTGELFF. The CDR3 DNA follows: TGTGCCAGCAGTGACGGGACAGACACCGGGGAGCTGTTTTTT.

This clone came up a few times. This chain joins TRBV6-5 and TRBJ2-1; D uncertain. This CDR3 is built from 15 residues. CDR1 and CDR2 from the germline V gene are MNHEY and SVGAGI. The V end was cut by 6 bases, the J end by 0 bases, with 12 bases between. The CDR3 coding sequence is TGTGCCAGCAGCCCCGACTGGAGCTCCTACAATGAGCAGTTCTTC. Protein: CASSPDWSSYNEQFF.

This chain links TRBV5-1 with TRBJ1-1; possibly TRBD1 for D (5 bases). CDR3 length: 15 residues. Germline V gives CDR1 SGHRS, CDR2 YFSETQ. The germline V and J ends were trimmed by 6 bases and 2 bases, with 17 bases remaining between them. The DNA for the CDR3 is TGCGCCAGCACCCCCTCTGGGGCCGCAAACACTGAAGCTTTCTTT. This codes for CASTPSGAANTEAFF.

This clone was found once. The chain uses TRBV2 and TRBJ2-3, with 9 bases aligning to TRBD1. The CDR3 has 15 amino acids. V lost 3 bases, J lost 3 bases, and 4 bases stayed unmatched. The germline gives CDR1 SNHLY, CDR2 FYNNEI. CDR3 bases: TGTGCCAGCAGTGATCCGGGACAGGGAACAGATACGCAGTATTTT. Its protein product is CASSDPGQGTDTQYF.

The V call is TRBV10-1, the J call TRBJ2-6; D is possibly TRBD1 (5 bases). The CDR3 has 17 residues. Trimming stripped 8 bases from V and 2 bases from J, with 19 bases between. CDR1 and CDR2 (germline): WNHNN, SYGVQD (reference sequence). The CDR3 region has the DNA TGCGCCAGCTTCCTAAGGGTCAGGGCCCCTGGGGCCAACGTCCTGACTTTC. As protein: CASFLRVRAPGANVLTF.

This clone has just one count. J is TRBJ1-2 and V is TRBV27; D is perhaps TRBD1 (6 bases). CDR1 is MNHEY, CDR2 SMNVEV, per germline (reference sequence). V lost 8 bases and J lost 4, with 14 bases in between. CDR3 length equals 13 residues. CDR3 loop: CASGQKITYGYTF. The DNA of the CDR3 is TGTGCCAGCGGACAGAAAATAACCTATGGCTACACCTTC.

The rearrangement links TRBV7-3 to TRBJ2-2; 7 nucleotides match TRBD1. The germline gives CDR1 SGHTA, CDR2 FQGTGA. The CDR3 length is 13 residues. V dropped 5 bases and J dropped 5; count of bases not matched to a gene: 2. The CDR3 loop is CASSPQGTGELFF. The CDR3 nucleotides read TGTGCCAGCAGCCCACAGGGGACCGGGGAGCTGTTTTTT.

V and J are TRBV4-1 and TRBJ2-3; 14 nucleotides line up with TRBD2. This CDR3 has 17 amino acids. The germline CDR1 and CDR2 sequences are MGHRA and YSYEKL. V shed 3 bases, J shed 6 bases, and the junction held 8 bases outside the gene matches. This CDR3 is CASSQPTSGRVRDTQYF. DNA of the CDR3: TGCGCCAGCAGCCAGCCGACTAGCGGGAGGGTTCGGGATACGCAGTATTTT.

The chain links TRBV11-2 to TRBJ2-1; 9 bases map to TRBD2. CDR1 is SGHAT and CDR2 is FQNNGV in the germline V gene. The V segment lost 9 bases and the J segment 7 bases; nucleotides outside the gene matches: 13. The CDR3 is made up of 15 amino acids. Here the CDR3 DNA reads TGTGCCAGTTCCCTAGGTAGCGGGAGAGGAAATGAGCAGTTCTTC. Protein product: CASSLGSGRGNEQFF.

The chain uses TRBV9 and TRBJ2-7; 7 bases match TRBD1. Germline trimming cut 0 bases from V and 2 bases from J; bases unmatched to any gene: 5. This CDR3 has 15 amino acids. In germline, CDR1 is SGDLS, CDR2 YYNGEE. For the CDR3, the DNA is TGTGCCAGCAGCGTAGCCCAGGGGGTGGCCTACGAGCAGTACTTC. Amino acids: CASSVAQGVAYEQYF. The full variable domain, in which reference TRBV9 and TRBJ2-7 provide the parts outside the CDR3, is DSGVTQTPKHLITATGQRVTLRCSPRSGDLSVYWYQQSLDQGLQFLIQYYNGEERAKGNILERFSAQQFPDLHSELNLSSLELGDSALYFCASSVAQGVAYEQYFGPGTRLTVT.

The CDR3 nucleotides read TGTGCCAGCCTACTCGCACCGGGATACGCTGGCTACACCTTC. This translates into CASLLAPGYAGYTF. The chain employs TRBV7-2 and TRBJ1-2, with D uncertain. This CDR3 spans 14 amino acids. The ends were cut back, 8 bases at V and 7 bases at J, with 20 bases in the middle. Germline assignment: CDR1 SGHTA and CDR2 FQGNSA.

The CDR3 DNA sequence: TGTGCCAGCAGCCTACTGGGACTAGCGGGAGTTGGGGAGCTGTTTTTT. Residues: CASSLLGLAGVGELFF. V and J are TRBV7-9 and TRBJ2-2; 14 bases agree with TRBD2. The ends lost 5 bases at V and 8 bases at J; junction bases unmatched: 7. The CDR3 runs 16 residues. The germline V gene encodes CDR1 SEHNR and CDR2 FQNEAQ (reference sequence).

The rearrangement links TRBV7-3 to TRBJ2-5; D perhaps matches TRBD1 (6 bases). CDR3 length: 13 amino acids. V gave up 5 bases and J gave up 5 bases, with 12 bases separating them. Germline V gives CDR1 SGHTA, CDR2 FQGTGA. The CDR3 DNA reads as TGTGCCAGCAGCGTCTCAGGGGCGGAGACCCAGTACTTC. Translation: CASSVSGAETQYF.

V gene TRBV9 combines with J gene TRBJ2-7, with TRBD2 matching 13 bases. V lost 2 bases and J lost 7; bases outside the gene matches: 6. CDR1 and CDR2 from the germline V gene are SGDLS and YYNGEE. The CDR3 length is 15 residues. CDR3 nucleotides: TGTGCCAGCAGCGTGGGGACTAGCGGGATTTGGGAGCAGTACTTC. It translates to CASSVGTSGIWEQYF.

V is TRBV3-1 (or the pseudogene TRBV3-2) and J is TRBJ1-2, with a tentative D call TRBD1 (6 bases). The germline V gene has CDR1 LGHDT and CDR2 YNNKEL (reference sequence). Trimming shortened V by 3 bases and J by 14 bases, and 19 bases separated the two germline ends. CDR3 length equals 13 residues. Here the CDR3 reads CASSQTPGAGTTF. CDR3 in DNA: TGTGCCAGCAGCCAGACGCCCGGGGCAGGGACAACCTTC.

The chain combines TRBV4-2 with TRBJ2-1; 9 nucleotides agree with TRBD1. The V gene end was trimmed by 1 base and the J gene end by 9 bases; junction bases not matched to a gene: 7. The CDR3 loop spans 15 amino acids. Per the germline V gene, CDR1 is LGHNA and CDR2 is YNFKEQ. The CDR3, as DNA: TGTGCCAGCAGCCAAGTGGCGGGACAGGGAGGTGAGCAGTTCTTC. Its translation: CASSQVAGQGGEQFF.

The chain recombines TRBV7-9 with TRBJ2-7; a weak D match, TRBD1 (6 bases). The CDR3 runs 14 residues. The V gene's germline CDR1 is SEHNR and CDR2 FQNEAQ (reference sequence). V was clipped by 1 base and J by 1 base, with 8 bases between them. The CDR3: CASSLGGQSYEQYF. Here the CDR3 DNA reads TGTGCCAGCAGCTTAGGGGGGCAATCCTACGAGCAGTACTTC.

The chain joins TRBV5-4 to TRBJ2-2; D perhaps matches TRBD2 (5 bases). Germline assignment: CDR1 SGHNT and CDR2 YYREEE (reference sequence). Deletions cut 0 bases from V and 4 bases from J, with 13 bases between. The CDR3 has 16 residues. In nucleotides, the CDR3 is TGTGCCAGCAGCTTGGGGGCCGGGAAAGGCACCGGGGAGCTGTTTTTT. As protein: CASSLGAGKGTGELFF.

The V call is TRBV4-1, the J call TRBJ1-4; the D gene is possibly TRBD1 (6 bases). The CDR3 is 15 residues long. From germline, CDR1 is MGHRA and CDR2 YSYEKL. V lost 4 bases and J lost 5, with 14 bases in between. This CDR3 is CASSLTHGQNEKLFF. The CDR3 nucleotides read TGCGCCAGCAGCCTTACACACGGACAGAATGAAAAACTGTTTTTT.

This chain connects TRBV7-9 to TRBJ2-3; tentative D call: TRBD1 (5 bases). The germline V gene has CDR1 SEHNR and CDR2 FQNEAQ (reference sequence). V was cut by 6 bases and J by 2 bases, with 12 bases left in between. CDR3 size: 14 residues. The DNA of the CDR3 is TGTGCCAGCAGTCAGGACAAGCACACAGATACGCAGTATTTT. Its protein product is CASSQDKHTDTQYF.

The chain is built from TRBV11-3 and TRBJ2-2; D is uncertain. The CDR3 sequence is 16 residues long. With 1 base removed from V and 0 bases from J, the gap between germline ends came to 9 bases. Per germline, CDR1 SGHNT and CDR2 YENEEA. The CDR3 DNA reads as TGTGCCAGCAGCTTAGGGCGCCAGGCGAACACCGGGGAGCTGTTTTTT. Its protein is CASSLGRQANTGELFF.

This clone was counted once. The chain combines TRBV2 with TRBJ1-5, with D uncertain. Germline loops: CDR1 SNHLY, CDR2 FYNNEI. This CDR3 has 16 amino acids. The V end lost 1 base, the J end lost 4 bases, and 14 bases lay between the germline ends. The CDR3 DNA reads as TGTGCCAGCAGTGAAGAACGAGGTCGAAGGAATCAGCCCCAGCATTTT. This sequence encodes CASSEERGRRNQPQHF.

The CDR3 here is CASSSIGTGLTLEETQYF. Here the CDR3 DNA reads TGCGCCAGCAGCTCCATCGGGACAGGTTTGACTTTGGAAGAGACCCAGTACTTC. The rearrangement uses TRBV5-1 and TRBJ2-5; 8 bases align to TRBD1. CDR3 length: 18 residues. In germline, CDR1 is SGHRS, CDR2 YFSETQ. The ends lost 3 bases at V and 3 bases at J; junction bases unmatched: 16.

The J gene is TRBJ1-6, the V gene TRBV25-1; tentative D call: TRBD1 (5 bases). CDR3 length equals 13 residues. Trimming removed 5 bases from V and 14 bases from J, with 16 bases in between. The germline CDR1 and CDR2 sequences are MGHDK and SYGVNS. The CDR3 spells CASSSGPPGTLHF. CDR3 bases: TGTGCCAGCAGTTCCGGTCCCCCAGGGACCCTCCACTTT.